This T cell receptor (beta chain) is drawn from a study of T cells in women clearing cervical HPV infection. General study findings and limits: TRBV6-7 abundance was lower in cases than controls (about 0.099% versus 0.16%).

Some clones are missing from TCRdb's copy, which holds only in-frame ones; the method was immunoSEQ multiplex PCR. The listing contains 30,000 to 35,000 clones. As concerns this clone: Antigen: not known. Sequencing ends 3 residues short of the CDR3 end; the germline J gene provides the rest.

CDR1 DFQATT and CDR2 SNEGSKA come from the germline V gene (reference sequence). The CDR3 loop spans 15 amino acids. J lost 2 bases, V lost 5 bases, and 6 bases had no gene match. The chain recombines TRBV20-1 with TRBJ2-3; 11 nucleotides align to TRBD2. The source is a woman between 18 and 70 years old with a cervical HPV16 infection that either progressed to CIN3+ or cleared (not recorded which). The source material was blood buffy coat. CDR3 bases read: TGCAGTGCTGAGAAGGGACTAGCGGCCACAGATACG. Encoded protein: CSAEKGLAATDT. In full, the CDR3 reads CSAEKGLAATDTQYF.